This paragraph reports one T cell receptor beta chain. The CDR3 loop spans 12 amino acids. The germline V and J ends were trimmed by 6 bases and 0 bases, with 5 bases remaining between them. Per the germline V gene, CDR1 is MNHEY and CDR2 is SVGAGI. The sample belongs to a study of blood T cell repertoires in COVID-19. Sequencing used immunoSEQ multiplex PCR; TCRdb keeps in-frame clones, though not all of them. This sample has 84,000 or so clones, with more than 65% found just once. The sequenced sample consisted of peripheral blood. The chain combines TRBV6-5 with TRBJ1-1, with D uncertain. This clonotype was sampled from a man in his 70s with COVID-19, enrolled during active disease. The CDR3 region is CASRALNTEAFF. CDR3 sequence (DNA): TGTGCCAGCAGGGCCTTGAACACTGAAGCTTTCTTT.